A selection of T cell receptor beta chains follows, all from one sample in a study of T cells in Graves' hyperthyroidism and ophthalmopathy. Each CDR3 protein gets one entry after TCRdb re-called the multiplex PCR reads with MiXCR. Of about 270,000 distinct CDR3 sequences in the sample, 25% to 30% were seen once. Sequenced: blood. The receptors come from a man aged 40-49 years with Graves' hyperthyroidism that later progressed to Graves' ophthalmopathy. Both conserved end residues are part of each CDR3.

TRBJ2-7 TRBV29-1 CSVTGQGIPHYEQYF
TRBJ1-5 TRBV5-8 CASSSEWGSNQPQHF
TRBJ1-5 TRBV19 CASSIYSNAGQPQHF
TRBJ1-5 TRBV9 CASSSGTDYSNQPQHF
TRBJ2-7 TRBV11-2 CASSLARQRAYEQYF
TRBJ1-2 TRBV20-1 CSARDSGTHYGYTF
TRBJ1-1 TRBV28 CASIMNTEAFF
TRBJ2-5 TRBV12-3/TRBV12-4 CASSFSTPPETQYF
TRBJ2-2 TRBV4-1 CASSQVFWGTGELFF
TRBJ2-6 TRBV6-5 CASSYQVTGANVLTF
TRBJ2-4 TRBV2 CASSRQGALDIQYF
TRBJ1-2 TRBV30 CAWTSGTWSYTF
TRBJ1-3 TRBV19 CASTLAGSRGNTIYF
TRBJ2-7 TRBV7-9 CASSFSGEEQYF
TRBJ1-5 TRBV10-3 CAISVRGGQPQHF
TRBJ2-5 TRBV10-3 CAINTGRETQYF
TRBJ2-7 TRBV20-1 CSARGPDGTDPYEQYF
TRBJ1-1 TRBV6-1 CASSETRDTEAFF
TRBJ2-7 TRBV12-3/TRBV12-4 CASRSVEEQYF
TRBJ2-5 TRBV14 CASSPVVQETQYF
TRBJ2-7 TRBV9 CASSVGGSGSYEQYF
TRBJ2-5 TRBV7-9 CASSDSFGETQYF
TRBJ2-2 TRBV20-1 CSASKGAGELFF
TRBJ1-1 TRBV19 CASSTRTGFSGAFF
TRBJ2-7 TRBV6-2/TRBV6-3 CASSPLMGPTYEQYF
TRBJ2-2 TRBV6-5 CASSYSLGRSTGELFF
TRBJ1-1 TRBV20-1 CSARDDGDFNGRAFF
TRBJ1-5 TRBV6-5 CASSSGTENQPQHF
TRBJ1-5 TRBV6-2/TRBV6-3 CASRTEGQAQPQHF
TRBJ2-5 TRBV5-1 CASSLPSTGLGETQYF
TRBJ2-7 TRBV10-3 CAMRSGTSGRSEQYF
TRBJ2-7 TRBV20-1 CSAGGTSRGEQYF
TRBJ2-7 TRBV12-3/TRBV12-4 CASSSGASNRDIPYEQYF
TRBJ2-7 TRBV6-2/TRBV6-3 CASSTSGYEQYF
TRBJ2-7 TRBV7-9 CASSLSGNLEQYF
TRBJ2-4 TRBV14 CASSQVGLAGGKNIQYF
TRBJ1-2 TRBV30 CAWSGGYGYTF
TRBJ2-5 TRBV6-5 CASSYSTGGGQETQYF
TRBJ1-1 TRBV5-5 CASSLDGRLNTEAFF
TRBJ2-2 TRBV12-3/TRBV12-4 CASRPRATGELFF